Below are 17 T cell receptor beta chains sequenced from a single sample in a study of blood T cell repertoires in COVID-19. Some clones are missing from TCRdb's copy, which holds only in-frame ones; the method was immunoSEQ multiplex PCR. The sample shows a few hundred thousand clones, around nine tenths of them seen only once. The source material was PBMCs or T cells enriched from blood (not recorded which). Source of these receptors: a woman aged 45-65 years who had recovered from COVID-19.

This clone was recorded only once. V is TRBV9 and J is TRBJ2-2; tentatively, D is TRBD1 (5 bases). Germline CDR1 SGDLS, CDR2 YYNGEE. Trimming took off 0 bases at V and 5 bases at J, with 8 bases between the two ends. The CDR3 is 14 amino acids. The CDR3 coding sequence is TGTGCCAGCAGCGTAGAGGGGCGGACCGGGGAGCTGTTTTTT. It is translated as CASSVEGRTGELFF.

The V and J genes are TRBV14 and TRBJ1-2; the match to TRBD1 covers 10 bases. The junction had 13 bases not matched to a gene; V was cut back by 3 bases and J by 6 bases. The CDR3 runs 17 residues. Germline-derived CDR1 and CDR2 are SGHDN and FVKESK. As DNA, the CDR3 is TGTGCCAGCAGCCAGTACCCGGGACAGGGGAAAACGGATGGCTACACCTTC. As protein: CASSQYPGQGKTDGYTF.

The chain is built from TRBV6-5 and TRBJ1-2; 8 bases match TRBD1. The V and J ends lost 7 bases and 6 bases, in that order; junction bases with no gene match: 10. Per germline, CDR1 MNHEY and CDR2 SVGAGI. The CDR3 loop spans 14 amino acids. CDR3 amino acids: CASKATGVRNGYTF. The DNA for the CDR3 is TGTGCCAGCAAGGCGACAGGGGTAAGGAATGGCTACACCTTC.

The V call is TRBV29-1, the J call TRBJ1-2; D might be TRBD1 (5 bases). Trimming left V 0 bases short and J 7 bases short, with 18 bases between. Germline CDR1 and CDR2: SQVTM and ANQGSEA. The CDR3 is made up of 15 amino acids. The chain's CDR3 is CSVEESGWIGGGYTF. In DNA form, the CDR3 reads TGCAGCGTTGAAGAATCAGGGTGGATTGGCGGTGGCTACACCTTC.

The genes are TRBV19 and TRBJ1-1; D remains unclear. Germline CDR1 and CDR2: LNHDA and SQIVND (reference sequence). The V end lost 3 bases, the J end lost 7 bases, and 9 bases lay between the germline ends. The CDR3 contains 12 residues. The DNA for the CDR3 is TGTGCCAGTAGTATGAGTGGTAGTGAAGCTTTCTTT. Translating it yields CASSMSGSEAFF.

J is TRBJ2-7 and V is TRBV19; TRBD1 matches at 9 bases. The CDR3 loop spans 15 amino acids. Germline V gives CDR1 LNHDA, CDR2 SQIVND (reference sequence). V lost 3 bases to trimming and J lost 2 bases; unmatched junction nucleotides: 5. As DNA, the CDR3 is TGTGCCAGTAGTATCGGTTGGACAGGGGCCTACGAGCAGTACTTC. As protein: CASSIGWTGAYEQYF.

The gene calls are TRBV7-2 and TRBJ2-7, with 7 bases identical to TRBD2. Germline lookup yields CDR1 SGHTA and CDR2 FQGNSA. CDR3 length: 13 residues. Unmatched junction bases numbered 3, after V lost 4 bases and J lost 3 bases. CDR3 DNA: TGTGCCAGCAGCTCTCGGGGGGACTACGAGCAGTACTTC. Translating gives CASSSRGDYEQYF.

The CDR3 sequence: CASSDFYEQYF. CDR3 sequence (DNA): TGTGCCAGCAGTGACTTCTACGAGCAGTACTTC. The chain couples TRBV2 to TRBJ2-7; D is unresolved. The V gene lost 3 bases and the J gene lost 3 bases, with 3 bases spanning the gap. Germline assignment: CDR1 SNHLY and CDR2 FYNNEI. The CDR3 consists of 11 residues.

The rearrangement uses TRBV25-1 and TRBJ1-6; 7 nucleotides align to TRBD1. The CDR3 length is 13 residues. The germline V gene has CDR1 MGHDK and CDR2 SYGVNS. The V and J ends lost 6 bases and 7 bases, in that order; junction bases with no gene match: 3. The CDR3 spells CASRGQTNSPLHF. As DNA, the CDR3 is TGTGCCAGCAGGGGACAGACCAATTCACCCCTCCACTTT.

The rearrangement joins TRBV20-1 to TRBJ1-2; the D is unclear. Per the germline V gene, CDR1 is DFQATT and CDR2 is SNEGSKA (reference sequence). The CDR3 extends over 10 amino acids. V dropped 6 bases and J dropped 4 bases, with 6 bases sitting between them. The CDR3 protein is CSAPRYGYTF. The CDR3 DNA reads TGCAGTGCCCCCCGCTATGGCTACACCTTC.

The CDR3 reads CASSQIGTSGLGEQFF. CDR3 bases: TGTGCCAGCAGCCAAATCGGGACTAGCGGTCTCGGTGAGCAGTTCTTC. V gene TRBV9 combines with J gene TRBJ2-1; TRBD2 aligns across 11 bases. In germline, CDR1 is SGDLS, CDR2 YYNGEE. Unmatched junction bases numbered 12, after V lost 4 bases and J lost 9 bases. The CDR3 sequence is 16 residues long.

J is TRBJ2-3 and V is TRBV30, with D uncertain. CDR3 length: 15 residues. Germline CDR1 reads GTSNPN; CDR2 reads SVGIG (reference sequence). The V gene lost 5 bases and the J gene lost 0 bases, with 15 bases spanning the gap. CDR3 bases: TGTGCCTGGGCAGCACACTTCGGGAGCACAGATACGCAGTATTTT. Amino acid sequence: CAWAAHFGSTDTQYF.

The V gene is TRBV6-5, the J gene TRBJ1-6; 10 bases fit TRBD1. Germline assignment: CDR1 MNHEY and CDR2 SVGAGI. This CDR3 has 14 residues. V dropped 6 bases and J dropped 9; count of bases not matched to a gene: 5. CDR3 coding DNA: TGTGCCAGCAGCTGGACAGGGGGAAGTTCACCCCTCCACTTT. It codes for CASSWTGGSSPLHF.

The chain links TRBV27 to TRBJ2-2; the match to TRBD1 covers 8 bases. This CDR3 comprises 15 residues. With 5 bases clipped from V and 2 bases from J, the junction kept 4 bases outside the gene matches. The V gene's germline CDR1 is MNHEY and CDR2 SMNVEV (reference sequence). The CDR3 protein is CASSPTGVNTGELFF. In nucleotides, the CDR3 is TGTGCCAGCAGTCCGACAGGGGTAAACACCGGGGAGCTGTTTTTT.

The gene calls are TRBV6-4 and TRBJ1-2; TRBD1 matches 8 bases. This CDR3 has 15 amino acids. Per germline, CDR1 MRHNA and CDR2 SNTAGT. The V segment lost 5 bases and the J segment 4 bases; nucleotides outside the gene matches: 9. The CDR3 nucleotides are TGTGCCAGCAGTCTCCGGACAGGGAGAATCTATGGCTACACCTTC. It specifies CASSLRTGRIYGYTF.

The chain has TRBV7-2 and TRBJ2-5; D may be TRBD2 (5 bases). V was cut by 3 bases and J by 5 bases, with 16 bases left in between. CDR1 and CDR2 (germline): SGHTA, FQGNSA. The CDR3 sequence is 15 residues long. CDR3 protein: CASSFQKAVGETQYF. In DNA, the CDR3 is TGTGCCAGCAGCTTCCAAAAAGCGGTTGGGGAGACCCAGTACTTC.

The chain joins TRBV6-2 or TRBV6-3 to TRBJ2-7; TRBD1 agrees at 10 bases. The V gene end was trimmed by 5 bases and the J gene end by 7 bases; junction bases not matched to a gene: 5. This CDR3 comprises 13 residues. The germline CDR1 and CDR2 sequences are MNHEY and SVGEGT. The CDR3 loop reads CASSQGQGGEQYF. In DNA form, the CDR3 reads TGTGCCAGCAGTCAAGGACAGGGGGGGGAGCAGTACTTC.